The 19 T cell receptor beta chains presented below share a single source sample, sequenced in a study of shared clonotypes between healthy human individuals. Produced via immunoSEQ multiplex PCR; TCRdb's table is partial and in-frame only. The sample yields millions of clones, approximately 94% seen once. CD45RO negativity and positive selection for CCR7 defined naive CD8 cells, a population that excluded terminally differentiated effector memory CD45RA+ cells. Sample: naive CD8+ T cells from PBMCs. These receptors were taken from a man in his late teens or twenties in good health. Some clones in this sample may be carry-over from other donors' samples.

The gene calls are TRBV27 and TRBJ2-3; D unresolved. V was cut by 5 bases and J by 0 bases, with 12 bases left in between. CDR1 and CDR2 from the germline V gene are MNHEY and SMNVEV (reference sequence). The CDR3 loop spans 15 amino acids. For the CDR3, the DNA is TGTGCCAGCAGTCCCTACGTTGGGAGCACAGATACGCAGTATTTT. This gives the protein CASSPYVGSTDTQYF.

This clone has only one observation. The CDR3 DNA reads TGTGCCAGCAGTTTAGTAGGGGGTCGGGGTCTGCAGTACTTC. Translated, it gives CASSLVGGRGLQYF. The chain has TRBV28 and TRBJ2-7; maybe TRBD1 (6 bases). The germline V gene encodes CDR1 MDHEN and CDR2 SYDVKM. V gave up 2 bases and J gave up 9 bases, with 17 bases separating them. This CDR3 spans 14 amino acids.

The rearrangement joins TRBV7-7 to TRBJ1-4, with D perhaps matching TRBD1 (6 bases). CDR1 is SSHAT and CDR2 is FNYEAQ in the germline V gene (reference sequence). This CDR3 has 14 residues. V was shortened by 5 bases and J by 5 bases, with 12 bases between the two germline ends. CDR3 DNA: TGTGCCAGCAGCGATGGACAGCCGAATGAAAAACTGTTTTTT. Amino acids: CASSDGQPNEKLFF.

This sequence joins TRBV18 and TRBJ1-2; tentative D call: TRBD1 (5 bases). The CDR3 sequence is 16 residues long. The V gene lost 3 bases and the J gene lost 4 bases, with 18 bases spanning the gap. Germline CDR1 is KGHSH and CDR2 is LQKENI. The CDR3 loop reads CASSPGGVPGSYGYTF. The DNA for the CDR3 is TGTGCCAGCTCACCCGGGGGGGTCCCTGGGAGCTATGGCTACACCTTC.

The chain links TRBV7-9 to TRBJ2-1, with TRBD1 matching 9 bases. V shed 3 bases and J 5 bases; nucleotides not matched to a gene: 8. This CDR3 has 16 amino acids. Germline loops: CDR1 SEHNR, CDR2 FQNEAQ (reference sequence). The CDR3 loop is CASSFPGQGPNNEQFF. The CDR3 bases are TGTGCCAGCAGCTTTCCGGGACAGGGACCTAACAATGAGCAGTTCTTC. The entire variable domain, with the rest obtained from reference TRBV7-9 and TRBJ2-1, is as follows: DTGVSQNPRHKITKRGQNVTFRCDPISEHNRLYWYRQTLGQGPEFLTYFQNEAQLEKSRLLSDRFSAERPKGSFSTLEIQRTEQGDSAMYLCASSFPGQGPNNEQFFGPGTRLTVL.

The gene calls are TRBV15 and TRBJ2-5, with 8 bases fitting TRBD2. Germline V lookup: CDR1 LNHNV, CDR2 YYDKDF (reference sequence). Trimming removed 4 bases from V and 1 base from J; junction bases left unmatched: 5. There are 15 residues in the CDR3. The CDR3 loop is CATSKSGRLQETQYF. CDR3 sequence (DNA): TGTGCCACCAGCAAAAGCGGGAGACTCCAAGAGACCCAGTACTTC.

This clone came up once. CDR3 sequence reads: CASSFYEREGLGDTQYF. CDR3 in DNA: TGTGCCAGCAGCTTTTACGAGCGGGAGGGCCTAGGGGATACGCAGTATTTT. The V and J genes are TRBV11-2 and TRBJ2-3, with 10 nucleotides matching TRBD2. CDR3 length: 17 residues. V shed 3 bases and J 6 bases; nucleotides not matched to a gene: 12. Germline CDR1 SGHAT, CDR2 FQNNGV.

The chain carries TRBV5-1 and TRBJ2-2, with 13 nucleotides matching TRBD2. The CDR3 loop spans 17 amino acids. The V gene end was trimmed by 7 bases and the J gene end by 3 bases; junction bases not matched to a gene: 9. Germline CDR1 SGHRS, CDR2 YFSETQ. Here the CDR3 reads CASGLAGAGRDTGELFF. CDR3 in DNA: TGCGCCAGCGGACTAGCGGGAGCGGGAAGGGACACCGGGGAGCTGTTTTTT.

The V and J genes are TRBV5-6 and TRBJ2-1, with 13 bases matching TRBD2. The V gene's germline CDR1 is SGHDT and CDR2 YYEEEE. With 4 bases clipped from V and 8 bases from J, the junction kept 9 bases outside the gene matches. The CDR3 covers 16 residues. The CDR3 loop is CASSPGTSGIVDEQFF. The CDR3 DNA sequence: TGTGCCAGCAGCCCCGGGACTAGCGGGATTGTAGATGAGCAGTTCTTC. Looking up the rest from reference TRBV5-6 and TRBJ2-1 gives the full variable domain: DAGVTQSPTHLIKTRGQQVTLRCSPKSGHDTVSWYQQALGQGPQFIFQYYEEEERQRGNFPDRFSGHQFPNYSSELNVNALLLGDSALYLCASSPGTSGIVDEQFFGPGTRLTVL.

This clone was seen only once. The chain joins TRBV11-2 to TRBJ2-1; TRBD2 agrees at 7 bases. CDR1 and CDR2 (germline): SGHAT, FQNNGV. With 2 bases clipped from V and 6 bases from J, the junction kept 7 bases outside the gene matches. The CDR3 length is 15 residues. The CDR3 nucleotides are TGTGCCAGCAGCTTAATAAGGGCTAGCGGCAATGAGCAGTTCTTC. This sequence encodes CASSLIRASGNEQFF.

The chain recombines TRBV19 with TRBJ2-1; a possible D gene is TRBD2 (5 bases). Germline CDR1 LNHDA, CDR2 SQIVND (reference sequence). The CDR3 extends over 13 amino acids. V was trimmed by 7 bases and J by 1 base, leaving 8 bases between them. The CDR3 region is CASKRASYNEQFF. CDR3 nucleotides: TGTGCCAGTAAGAGGGCGTCCTACAATGAGCAGTTCTTC.

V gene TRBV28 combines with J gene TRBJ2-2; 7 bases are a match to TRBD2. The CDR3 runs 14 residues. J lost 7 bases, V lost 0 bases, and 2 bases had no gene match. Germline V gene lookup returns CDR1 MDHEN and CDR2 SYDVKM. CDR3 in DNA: TGTGCCAGCAGTTTATGGCCGGGGGGCGGGGAGCTGTTTTTT. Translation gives CASSLWPGGGELFF.

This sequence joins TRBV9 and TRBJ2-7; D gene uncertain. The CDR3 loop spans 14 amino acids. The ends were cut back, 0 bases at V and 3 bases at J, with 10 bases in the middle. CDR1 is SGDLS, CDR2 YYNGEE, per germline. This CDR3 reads CASSVGAEVYEQYF. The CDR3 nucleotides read TGTGCCAGCAGCGTAGGGGCTGAGGTCTACGAGCAGTACTTC.

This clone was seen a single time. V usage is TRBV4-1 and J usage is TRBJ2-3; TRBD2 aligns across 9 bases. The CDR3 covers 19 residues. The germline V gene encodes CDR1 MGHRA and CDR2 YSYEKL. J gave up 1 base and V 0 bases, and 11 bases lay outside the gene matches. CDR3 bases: TGCGCCAGCAGCCAAGATACCCTCAGGATAGCGGGAGGCACAGATACGCAGTATTTT. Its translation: CASSQDTLRIAGGTDTQYF.

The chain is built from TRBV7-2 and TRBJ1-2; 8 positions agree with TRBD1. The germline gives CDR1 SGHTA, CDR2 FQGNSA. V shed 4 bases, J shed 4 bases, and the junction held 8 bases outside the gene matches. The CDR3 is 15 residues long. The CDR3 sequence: CASSSRRGRVYGYTF. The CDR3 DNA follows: TGTGCCAGCAGCTCACGCAGGGGGCGCGTCTATGGCTACACCTTC.

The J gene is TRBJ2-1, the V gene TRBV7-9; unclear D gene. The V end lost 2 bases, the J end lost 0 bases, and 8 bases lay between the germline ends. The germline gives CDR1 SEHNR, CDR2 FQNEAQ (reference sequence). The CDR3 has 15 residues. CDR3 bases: TGTGCCAGCAGCTTATGGGCGGCCTCCTACAATGAGCAGTTCTTC. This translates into CASSLWAASYNEQFF.

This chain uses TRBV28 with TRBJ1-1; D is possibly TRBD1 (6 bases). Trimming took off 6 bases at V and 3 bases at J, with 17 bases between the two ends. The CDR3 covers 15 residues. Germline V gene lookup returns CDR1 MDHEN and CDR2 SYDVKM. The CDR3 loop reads CASSNHRVGDTEAFF. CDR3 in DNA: TGTGCCAGCAGCAATCACAGGGTCGGAGACACTGAAGCTTTCTTT.

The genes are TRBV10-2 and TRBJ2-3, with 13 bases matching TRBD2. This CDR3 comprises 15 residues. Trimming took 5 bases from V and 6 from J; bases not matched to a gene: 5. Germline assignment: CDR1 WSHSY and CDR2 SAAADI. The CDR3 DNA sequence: TGCGCCAGCAGTTACGGGACTAGCGGGACGGATACGCAGTATTTT. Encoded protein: CASSYGTSGTDTQYF.

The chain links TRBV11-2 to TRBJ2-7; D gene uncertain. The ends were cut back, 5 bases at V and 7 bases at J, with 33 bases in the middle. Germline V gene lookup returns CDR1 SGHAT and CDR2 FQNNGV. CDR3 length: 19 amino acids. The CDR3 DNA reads TGTGCCAGCAGCCTCAAACCCGGAGACTTGGTAAGGTTTCCGGGTGAGCAGTACTTC. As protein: CASSLKPGDLVRFPGEQYF.